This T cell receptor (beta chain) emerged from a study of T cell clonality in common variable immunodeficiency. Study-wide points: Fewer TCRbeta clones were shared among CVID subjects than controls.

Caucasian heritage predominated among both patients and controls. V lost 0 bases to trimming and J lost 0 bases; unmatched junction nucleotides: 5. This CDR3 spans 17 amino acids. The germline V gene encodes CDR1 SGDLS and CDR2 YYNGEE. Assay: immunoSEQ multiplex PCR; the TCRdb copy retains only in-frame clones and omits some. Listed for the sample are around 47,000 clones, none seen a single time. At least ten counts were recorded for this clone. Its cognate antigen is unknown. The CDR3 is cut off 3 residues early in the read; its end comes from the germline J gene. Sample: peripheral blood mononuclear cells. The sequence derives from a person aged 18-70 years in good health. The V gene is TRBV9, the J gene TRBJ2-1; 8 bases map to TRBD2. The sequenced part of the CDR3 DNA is TGTGCCAGCAGCGTAGGGAGCGGGAGTAGCTCCTACAATGAG. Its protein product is CASSVGSGSSSYNE. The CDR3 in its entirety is CASSVGSGSSSYNEQFF. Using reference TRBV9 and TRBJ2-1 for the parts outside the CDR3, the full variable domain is DSGVTQTPKHLITATGQRVTLRCSPRSGDLSVYWYQQSLDQGLQFLIQYYNGEERAKGNILERFSAQQFPDLHSELNLSSLELGDSALYFCASSVGSGSSSYNEQFFGPGTRLTVL.